This TCR beta chain was identified in a study of blood T cell repertoires in COVID-19. In the study overall: Samples taken during acute and convalescent COVID-19 were collected in the United States, Italy and Spain. T cells, B-cell-depleted T cells, or PBMCs provided the cDNA or gDNA that served as material.

As handled by the study authors: How many nucleated cells were present was estimated from reference gene primer amplification. Profiled with immunoSEQ multiplex PCR; TCRdb holds only in-frame clones, not every one. V, J and clone size derive from that table, while D and trimming were established from the DNA sequence. In the table there are some 670,000 clones, about nine tenths of which are singletons. CDR3 size: 12 residues. The V end was cut by 3 bases, the J end by 5 bases, with 7 bases between. Germline CDR1 and CDR2: MRHNA and SNTAGT. This clone was detected once. V gene TRBV6-4 combines with J gene TRBJ1-2; D remains ambiguous. This receptor was obtained from a woman between 18 and 29 years old with acute or convalescent COVID-19. The material sequenced was peripheral blood. The CDR3 loop is CASSEYKYGYTF. Written as DNA, the CDR3 is TGTGCCAGCAGTGAATACAAGTATGGCTACACCTTC.